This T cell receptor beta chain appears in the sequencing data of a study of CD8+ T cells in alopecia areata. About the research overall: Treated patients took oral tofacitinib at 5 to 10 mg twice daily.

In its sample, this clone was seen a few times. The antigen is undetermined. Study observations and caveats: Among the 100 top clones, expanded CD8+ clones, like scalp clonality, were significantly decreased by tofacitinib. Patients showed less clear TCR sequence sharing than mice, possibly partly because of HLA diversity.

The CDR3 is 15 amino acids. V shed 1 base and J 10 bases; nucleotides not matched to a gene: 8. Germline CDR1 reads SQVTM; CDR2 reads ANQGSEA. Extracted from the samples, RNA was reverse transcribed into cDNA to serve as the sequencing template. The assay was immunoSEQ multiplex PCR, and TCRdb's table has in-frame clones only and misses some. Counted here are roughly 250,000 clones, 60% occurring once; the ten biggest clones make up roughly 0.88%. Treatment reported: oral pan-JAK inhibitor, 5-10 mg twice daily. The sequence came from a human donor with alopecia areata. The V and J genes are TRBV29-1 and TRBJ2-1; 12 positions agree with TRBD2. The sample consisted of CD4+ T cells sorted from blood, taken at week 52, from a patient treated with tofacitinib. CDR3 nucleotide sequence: TGCAGCGTTGAAGGGGCTAGCGGGGGGGCAGTGGAGCAGTTCTTC. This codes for CSVEGASGGAVEQFF.